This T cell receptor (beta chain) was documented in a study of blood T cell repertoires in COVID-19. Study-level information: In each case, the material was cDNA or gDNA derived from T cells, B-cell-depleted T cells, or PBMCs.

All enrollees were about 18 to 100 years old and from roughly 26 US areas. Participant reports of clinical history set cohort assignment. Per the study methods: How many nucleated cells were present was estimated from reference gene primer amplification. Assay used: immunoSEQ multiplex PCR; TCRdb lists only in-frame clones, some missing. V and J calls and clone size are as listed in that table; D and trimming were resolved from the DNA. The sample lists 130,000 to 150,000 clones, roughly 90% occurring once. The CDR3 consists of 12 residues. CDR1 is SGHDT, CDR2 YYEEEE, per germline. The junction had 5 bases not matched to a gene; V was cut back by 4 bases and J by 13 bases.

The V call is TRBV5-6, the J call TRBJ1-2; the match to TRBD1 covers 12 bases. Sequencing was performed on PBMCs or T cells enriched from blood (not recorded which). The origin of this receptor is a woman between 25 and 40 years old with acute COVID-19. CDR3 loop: CASSVRDRGPTF. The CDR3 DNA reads TGTGCCAGCAGCGTCCGGGACAGGGGGCCCACCTTC. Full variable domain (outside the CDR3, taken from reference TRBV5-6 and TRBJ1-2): DAGVTQSPTHLIKTRGQQVTLRCSPKSGHDTVSWYQQALGQGPQFIFQYYEEEERQRGNFPDRFSGHQFPNYSSELNVNALLLGDSALYLCASSVRDRGPTFGSGTRLTVV.